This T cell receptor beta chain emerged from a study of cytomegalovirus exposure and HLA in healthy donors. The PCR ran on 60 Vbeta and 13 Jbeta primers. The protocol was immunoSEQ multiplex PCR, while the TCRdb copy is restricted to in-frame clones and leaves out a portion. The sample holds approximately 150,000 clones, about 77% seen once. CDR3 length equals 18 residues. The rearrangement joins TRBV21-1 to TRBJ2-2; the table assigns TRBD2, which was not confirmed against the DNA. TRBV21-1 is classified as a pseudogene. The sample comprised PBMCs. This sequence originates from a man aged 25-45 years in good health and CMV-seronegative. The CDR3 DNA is TGTGCCAGCAGCTCCCGGGGAACTAGCGGGAGTTACTTAGGGGAGCTGTTTTTT. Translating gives CASSSRGTSGSYLGELFF.